This T cell receptor beta chain originates from a study of metastatic and nonmetastatic thyroid tumors. This clone was seen repeatedly, ten times or more. Thyroid surgery took place with no prior treatment in any patient. Via MiXCR, TCRdb re-called the PCR reads. Among approximately 44,000 clones listed, roughly 24% were seen once. Sequencing used tumor tissue. The sequence was obtained from a female donor with papillary thyroid cancer or a benign thyroid nodule (not recorded which). Some clones in this sample may be carry-over from other donors' samples.

The CDR3 loop is CASSLMRTAWNEQYF. CDR3 DNA: TGTGCCAGCAGCTTAATGAGAACAGCATGGAACGAGCAGTACTTC. The V and J genes are TRBV7-8 and TRBJ2-7; D is undetermined. The V gene lost 2 bases and the J gene lost 5 bases, with 16 bases spanning the gap. The CDR3 covers 15 residues. Germline values: CDR1 SGHVS, CDR2 FQNEAQ.